This passage covers 30 T cell receptor beta chains from one sample sequenced in a study of cytotoxic CD8 clonotypes in ibrutinib-treated CLL. Clones were sequenced by immunoSEQ multiplex PCR, and TCRdb holds only the in-frame ones, with some missing. The table records tens of thousands of clones, about 70% of them present only once. The sequencing used PBMCs, collected at disease progression, from a patient treated with ibrutinib. These receptors were collected from a human donor with chronic lymphocytic leukemia.

The chain uses TRBV29-1 and TRBJ2-7; 9 bases map to TRBD1. CDR3 length: 14 residues. Germline V gives CDR1 SQVTM, CDR2 ANQGSEA. V lost 1 base to trimming and J lost 5 bases; unmatched junction nucleotides: 6. The CDR3 loop is CSVEVGYRGHEQYF. CDR3 sequence (DNA): TGCAGCGTTGAAGTAGGGTACAGGGGGCACGAGCAGTACTTC.

This clone appeared once. The chain employs TRBV4-1 and TRBJ1-2; TRBD1 agrees at 7 bases. J lost 6 bases, V lost 5 bases, and 9 bases had no gene match. Germline CDR1 is MGHRA and CDR2 is YSYEKL. The CDR3 has 14 residues. CDR3 region: CASSGLQGGNGYTF. Here the CDR3 DNA reads TGCGCCAGCAGCGGGTTGCAGGGGGGAAATGGCTACACCTTC.

The chain is built from TRBV5-6 and TRBJ2-3; 9 nucleotides line up with TRBD2. J gave up 1 base and V 0 bases, and 6 bases lay outside the gene matches. The CDR3 totals 17 residues. Germline loops: CDR1 SGHDT, CDR2 YYEEEE. The CDR3 coding sequence is TGTGCCAGCAGCTTGGCTAGCGGGACCCCGGGCACAGATACGCAGTATTTT. Translation gives CASSLASGTPGTDTQYF.

The chain carries TRBV7-6 and TRBJ2-3; weak D call: TRBD2 (7 bases). The CDR3 spans 15 residues. The V end lost 5 bases, the J end lost 4 bases, and 16 bases lay between the germline ends. Germline assignment: CDR1 SGHVS and CDR2 FNYEAQ. In DNA form, the CDR3 reads TGTGCCAGCAGCCCAAGGGGGGGAGGGGCAGATACGCAGTATTTT. Translated, it gives CASSPRGGGADTQYF.

This clone has a handful of counts. The V and J genes are TRBV28 and TRBJ2-3; 12 positions agree with TRBD2. The V segment lost 3 bases and the J segment 4 bases; nucleotides outside the gene matches: 17. The CDR3 contains 20 residues. CDR1 is MDHEN, CDR2 SYDVKM, per germline. CDR3 region: CASSFSFEGRLAGAADTQYF. In DNA form, the CDR3 reads TGTGCCAGCAGTTTCTCCTTCGAGGGAAGACTAGCGGGAGCTGCAGATACGCAGTATTTT.

The V call is TRBV5-1, the J call TRBJ1-3, with D possibly matching TRBD1 (6 bases). The germline V and J ends were trimmed by 2 bases and 0 bases, with 12 bases remaining between them. CDR1 and CDR2 (germline): SGHRS, YFSETQ. CDR3 length: 16 amino acids. CDR3 DNA sequence: TGCGCCAGCAGCTTTGGGACACCCGTCTCTGGAAACACCATATATTTT. Translation: CASSFGTPVSGNTIYF.

The CDR3 DNA reads as TGTGCCAGCAGTGAAGTCGGACAGGGGCTGAACACCGGGGAGCTGTTTTTT. Amino acids: CASSEVGQGLNTGELFF. The rearrangement uses TRBV6-1 and TRBJ2-2, with TRBD1 matching 9 bases. The CDR3 has 17 amino acids. Trimming removed 1 base from V and 1 base from J; junction bases left unmatched: 4. The germline V gene has CDR1 MNHNS and CDR2 SASEGT.

The chain employs TRBV19 and TRBJ1-1; D possibly corresponds to TRBD1 (5 bases). V lost 2 bases to trimming and J lost 8 bases, with 6 bases between them. This CDR3 region has 11 residues. Germline V gene lookup returns CDR1 LNHDA and CDR2 SQIVND (reference sequence). DNA of the CDR3: TGTGCCAGTAGTATATGGGGGGAAGCTTTCTTT. It specifies CASSIWGEAFF.

This chain joins TRBV7-9 and TRBJ2-2; D uncertain. This CDR3 comprises 15 residues. The V gene's germline CDR1 is SEHNR and CDR2 FQNEAQ (reference sequence). V was trimmed by 2 bases and J by 0 bases, leaving 7 bases between them. The CDR3 DNA sequence: TGTGCCAGCAGCTTACTACAACCGAACACCGGGGAGCTGTTTTTT. Amino acid sequence: CASSLLQPNTGELFF.

A few counts support this clone. This chain links TRBV5-6 with TRBJ1-1; D possibly corresponds to TRBD1 (5 bases). Germline V gives CDR1 SGHDT, CDR2 YYEEEE. This CDR3 spans 15 amino acids. Trimming left V 0 bases short and J 1 base short, with 10 bases between. The CDR3 coding sequence is TGTGCCAGCAGCTTGGGACAAACAGGGAACACTGAAGCTTTCTTT. Protein product: CASSLGQTGNTEAFF. The complete variable domain, with remaining parts taken from reference TRBV5-6 and TRBJ1-1, reads DAGVTQSPTHLIKTRGQQVTLRCSPKSGHDTVSWYQQALGQGPQFIFQYYEEEERQRGNFPDRFSGHQFPNYSSELNVNALLLGDSALYLCASSLGQTGNTEAFFGQGTRLTVV.

The rearrangement links TRBV9 to TRBJ2-3; 10 nucleotides match TRBD2. This CDR3 has 18 residues. Germline V gene data show CDR1 as SGDLS and CDR2 as YYNGEE. The ends lost 0 bases at V and 1 base at J; junction bases unmatched: 8. The CDR3 sequence: CASSVVGSGGRGTDTQYF. The CDR3, as DNA: TGTGCCAGCAGCGTAGTGGGTAGCGGGGGGCGGGGCACAGATACGCAGTATTTT. Full variable domain (remainder filled in from reference TRBV9 and TRBJ2-3): DSGVTQTPKHLITATGQRVTLRCSPRSGDLSVYWYQQSLDQGLQFLIQYYNGEERAKGNILERFSAQQFPDLHSELNLSSLELGDSALYFCASSVVGSGGRGTDTQYFGPGTRLTVL.

The chain links TRBV5-1 to TRBJ1-6; a possible D gene is TRBD1 (6 bases). Per germline, CDR1 SGHRS and CDR2 YFSETQ. The CDR3 totals 16 residues. Trimming left V 4 bases short and J 7 bases short, with 18 bases between. The CDR3 DNA reads as TGCGCCAGCAGCCCGGACAGCTCGGGACTAAATTCACCCCTCCACTTT. Protein: CASSPDSSGLNSPLHF.

V usage is TRBV5-1 and J usage is TRBJ2-7; TRBD1 agrees at 7 bases. CDR1 SGHRS and CDR2 YFSETQ come from the germline V gene. Trimming took 3 bases from V and 5 from J; bases not matched to a gene: 11. The CDR3 consists of 15 residues. DNA of the CDR3: TGCGCCAGCAGCTCGACAGGGCAGATGATCGACGAGCAGTACTTC. Protein product: CASSSTGQMIDEQYF.

This chain connects TRBV4-1 to TRBJ2-1; D is unclear. This CDR3 has 14 amino acids. Trimming shortened V by 1 base and J by 5 bases, and 9 bases separated the two germline ends. The germline V gene encodes CDR1 MGHRA and CDR2 YSYEKL. The CDR3 here is CASSQVLRNNEQFF. In DNA, the CDR3 is TGCGCCAGCAGCCAAGTATTACGAAACAATGAGCAGTTCTTC.

This clone was detected only once. J is TRBJ2-7 and V is TRBV28; TRBD1 is a possible D gene (6 bases). The CDR3 runs 15 residues. CDR1 and CDR2 (germline): MDHEN, SYDVKM. The V gene lost 6 bases and the J gene lost 3 bases, with 18 bases spanning the gap. The CDR3 DNA is TGTGCCAGCAGGACTGCACCGGGACAAGTCTACGAGCAGTACTTC. It translates to CASRTAPGQVYEQYF.

The chain uses TRBV2 and TRBJ1-1; no reliable D call. In germline, CDR1 is SNHLY, CDR2 FYNNEI. The CDR3 length is 11 residues. V was cut by 6 bases and J by 3 bases, with 5 bases left in between. The CDR3 nucleotides read TGTGCCAGCAGCGACGACACTGAAGCTTTCTTT. Residues: CASSDDTEAFF.

This clone was detected only once. The rearrangement uses TRBV4-1 and TRBJ1-3, with D maybe TRBD1 (6 bases). The CDR3 is 17 residues long. Deletions cut 1 base from V and 2 bases from J, with 15 bases between. Germline CDR1 reads MGHRA; CDR2 reads YSYEKL. CDR3 bases: TGCGCCAGCAGCCAAGGTTTAAGAGGGGGGGCTGGAAACACCATATATTTT. It translates to CASSQGLRGGAGNTIYF.

The V call is TRBV5-1, the J call TRBJ1-2; maybe TRBD1 (5 bases). V lost 6 bases and J lost 8, with 20 bases in between. Germline V gene sequence: CDR1 SGHRS, CDR2 YFSETQ. The CDR3 extends over 14 amino acids. The CDR3 sequence: CASTGRDPPWGYTF. The CDR3 region has the DNA TGCGCCAGCACCGGGCGGGACCCTCCTTGGGGCTACACCTTC.

V and J are TRBV5-1 and TRBJ2-1, with TRBD2 identical over 11 bases. Per the germline V gene, CDR1 is SGHRS and CDR2 is YFSETQ. The CDR3 contains 19 residues. The ends lost 1 base at V and 0 bases at J; junction bases unmatched: 9. The CDR3 DNA follows: TGCGCCAGCAGCTTGAGGGCTAGCGGGGGGCCAAGCTCCTACAATGAGCAGTTCTTC. Its protein product is CASSLRASGGPSSYNEQFF.

The J gene is TRBJ2-7, the V gene TRBV5-8; 8 nucleotides line up with TRBD2. There are 14 residues in the CDR3. The germline gives CDR1 SGHTS, CDR2 YDEGEE. Losses at the gene ends were 1 base for V and 7 bases for J; bases not matched to a gene: 7. The chain's CDR3 is CASSLRTSSLEQYF. In nucleotides, the CDR3 is TGTGCCAGCAGCTTGAGGACTAGCAGTCTGGAGCAGTACTTC.

This clone was observed a single time. The rearrangement links TRBV7-8 to TRBJ2-1, with D possibly matching TRBD2 (5 bases). Trimming took off 1 base at V and 3 bases at J, with 13 bases between the two ends. The CDR3 extends over 16 amino acids. Per germline, CDR1 SGHVS and CDR2 FQNEAQ. CDR3 region: CASSLGSGVYYNEQFF. The CDR3 coding sequence is TGTGCCAGCAGCTTAGGATCCGGGGTATACTACAATGAGCAGTTCTTC.

The chain combines TRBV4-1 with TRBJ2-5, with 9 bases identical to TRBD2. The DNA end is a closer match to TRBJ2-7, so the J assignment may be wrong. This CDR3 region has 16 residues. Germline V gene lookup returns CDR1 MGHRA and CDR2 YSYEKL. Written as DNA, the CDR3 is TGCGCCAGCAGCCAAGACAGGCGGGAGGGCTCCTACGAGCAGTACTTC. This sequence encodes CASSQDRREGSYEQYF.

This clone occurred once. The chain employs TRBV27 and TRBJ1-3; D remains ambiguous. Germline V gives CDR1 MNHEY, CDR2 SMNVEV (reference sequence). Trimming removed 4 bases from V and 0 bases from J, with 4 bases in between. The CDR3 length is 13 residues. Here the CDR3 DNA reads TGTGCCAGCAGTTATAGCTCTGGAAACACCATATATTTT. It translates to CASSYSSGNTIYF.

The rearrangement links TRBV7-3 to TRBJ2-3; TRBD2 matches 10 bases. Trimming removed 3 bases from V and 2 bases from J; junction bases left unmatched: 2. Germline V gene data show CDR1 as SGHTA and CDR2 as FQGTGA. The CDR3 totals 15 residues. The chain's CDR3 is CASSLSGGATDTQYF. CDR3 coding DNA: TGTGCCAGCAGCTTGAGCGGGGGGGCCACAGATACGCAGTATTTT.

The chain joins TRBV7-9 to TRBJ2-7, with D hard to call. V was trimmed by 5 bases and J by 5 bases, leaving 7 bases between them. Germline V CDR1 and CDR2: SEHNR, FQNEAQ (reference sequence). The CDR3 runs 11 residues. For the CDR3, the DNA is TGTGCCAGCAGCCTGGGCAACGAGCAGTACTTC. Protein sequence: CASSLGNEQYF.

The chain carries TRBV4-1 and TRBJ2-3; 8 positions agree with TRBD2. There are 18 residues in the CDR3. V shed 3 bases and J 3 bases; nucleotides not matched to a gene: 14. Per germline, CDR1 MGHRA and CDR2 YSYEKL. The CDR3 sequence: CASSHSPPGSGGTDTQYF. The CDR3 nucleotides read TGCGCCAGCAGCCATTCTCCTCCCGGAAGCGGGGGAACAGATACGCAGTATTTT.

This clone was detected only once. The rearrangement uses TRBV7-2 and TRBJ2-3, with D hard to call. Per the germline V gene, CDR1 is SGHTA and CDR2 is FQGNSA. The CDR3 is 17 amino acids. The V end was cut by 3 bases, the J end by 0 bases, with 16 bases between. The CDR3 sequence is CASSLGNTQPSTDTQYF. The CDR3 DNA reads TGTGCCAGCAGCTTGGGGAACACACAACCTAGCACAGATACGCAGTATTTT. Filled out from reference TRBV7-2 and TRBJ2-3, the complete variable domain reads GAGVSQSPSNKVTEKGKDVELRCDPISGHTALYWYRQSLGQGLEFLIYFQGNSAPDKSGLPSDRFSAERTGGSVSTLTIQRTQQEDSAVYLCASSLGNTQPSTDTQYFGPGTRLTVL.

This clone was observed a handful of times. The chain carries TRBV4-2 and TRBJ2-1, with TRBD2 as a possible D gene (6 bases). The CDR3 contains 15 residues. V gave up 1 base and J gave up 5 bases, with 12 bases separating them. CDR1 and CDR2 (germline): LGHNA, YNFKEQ. For the CDR3, the DNA is TGTGCCAGCAGCCAAGCTCCTAGCGCCAACAATGAGCAGTTCTTC. Protein: CASSQAPSANNEQFF.

A few counts support this clone. The genes are TRBV5-1 and TRBJ2-7; 12 positions match TRBD1. With V trimmed by 0 bases and J by 6 bases, 4 bases remained unmatched. The germline CDR1 and CDR2 sequences are SGHRS and YFSETQ. CDR3 size: 15 residues. The CDR3 region has the DNA TGCGCCAGCAGCTTGGCTGTGGGACAGGGGGCCGAGCAGTACTTC. It encodes CASSLAVGQGAEQYF.

This clone was seen more than once but under ten times. This chain uses TRBV6-1 with TRBJ1-2; D uncertain. The CDR3 is 13 residues long. Trimming shortened V by 3 bases and J by 7 bases, and 12 bases separated the two germline ends. The germline gives CDR1 MNHNS, CDR2 SASEGT. The CDR3 sequence is CASSEISGSGYTF. The CDR3 coding sequence is TGTGCCAGCAGTGAGATAAGCGGTTCTGGCTACACCTTC.